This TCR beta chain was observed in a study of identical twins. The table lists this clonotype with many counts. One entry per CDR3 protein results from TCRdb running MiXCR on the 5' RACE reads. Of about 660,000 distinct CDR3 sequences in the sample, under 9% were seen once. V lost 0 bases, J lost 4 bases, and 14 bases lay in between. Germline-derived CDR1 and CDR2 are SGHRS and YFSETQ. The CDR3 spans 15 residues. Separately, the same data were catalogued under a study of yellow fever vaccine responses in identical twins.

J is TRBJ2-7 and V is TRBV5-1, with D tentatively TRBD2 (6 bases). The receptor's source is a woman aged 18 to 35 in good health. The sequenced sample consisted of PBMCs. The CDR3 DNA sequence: TGCGCCAGCAGCTTGGCGGAGGGGCCGAGTTACGAGCAGTACTTC. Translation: CASSLAEGPSYEQYF.